The 22 T cell receptor beta chains below all came from one sample that was sequenced in a study of siplizumab effects on memory and regulatory T cells. Some clones are missing from TCRdb's copy, which holds only in-frame ones; the method was immunoSEQ multiplex PCR. The repertoire has about 87,000 clones, 75% to 90% of them found once; the top ten carry around 16%. The specimen was CD4+ T cells sorted from blood. These receptors were collected from a human donor in good health.

This chain uses TRBV11-2 with TRBJ2-7; no clear D gene. CDR1 and CDR2 from the germline V gene are SGHAT and FQNNGV. CDR3 length equals 14 residues. Trimming removed 2 bases from V and 4 bases from J, with 12 bases in between. In DNA form, the CDR3 reads TGTGCCAGCAGCTTAAGCCGACTGGGGTACGAGCAGTACTTC. Amino acid sequence: CASSLSRLGYEQYF.

The V and J genes are TRBV9 and TRBJ2-3, with TRBD2 matching 12 bases. The CDR3 loop spans 14 amino acids. Germline CDR1 reads SGDLS; CDR2 reads YYNGEE. The junction had 5 bases not matched to a gene; V was cut back by 4 bases and J by 8 bases. The CDR3 coding sequence is TGTGCCAGCAGCCCGCGGACTAGCGGGACTACGCAGTATTTT. Translation gives CASSPRTSGTTQYF.

The rearrangement links TRBV18 to TRBJ2-3; 8 bases fit TRBD2. Germline CDR1 and CDR2: KGHSH and LQKENI. With V trimmed by 8 bases and J by 4 bases, 11 bases remained unmatched. There are 15 residues in the CDR3. CDR3 DNA: TGTGCCAGCGCGGCGGGACTAGATTTGGCAGATACGCAGTATTTT. Protein: CASAAGLDLADTQYF.

This rearrangement joins TRBV7-2 to TRBJ1-1; the D gene is possibly TRBD1 (5 bases). Germline V gives CDR1 SGHTA, CDR2 FQGNSA. The germline V and J ends were trimmed by 0 bases and 2 bases, with 7 bases remaining between them. The CDR3 length is 14 residues. The chain's CDR3 is CASSLAGANTEAFF. The CDR3 DNA sequence: TGTGCCAGCAGCTTAGCTGGGGCCAACACTGAAGCTTTCTTT.

The V call is TRBV2, the J call TRBJ2-1, with TRBD1 identical over 7 bases. CDR3 length equals 12 residues. Germline CDR1 reads SNHLY; CDR2 reads FYNNEI. The V segment lost 7 bases and the J segment 10 bases; nucleotides outside the gene matches: 7. The CDR3 here is CASTQQGREQFF. CDR3 nucleotides: TGTGCCAGCACTCAACAGGGGCGCGAGCAGTTCTTC. The full variable domain, its missing parts supplied by reference TRBV2 and TRBJ2-1, is EPEVTQTPSHQVTQMGQEVILRCVPISNHLYFYWYRQILGQKVEFLVSFYNNEISEKSEIFDDQFSVERPDGSNFTLKIRSTKLEDSAMYFCASTQQGREQFFGPGTRLTVL.

The chain is built from TRBV9 and TRBJ2-5; D gene ambiguous. CDR3 length: 14 residues. Trimming shortened V by 0 bases and J by 0 bases, and 6 bases separated the two germline ends. CDR1 and CDR2 (germline): SGDLS, YYNGEE. CDR3 coding DNA: TGTGCCAGCAGCGTAGGGGTTTACCAAGAGACCCAGTACTTC. Translating gives CASSVGVYQETQYF.

The CDR3 loop is CASSDGNYGYTF. As DNA, the CDR3 is TGTGCCAGTAGTGACGGGAACTATGGCTACACCTTC. This rearrangement joins TRBV19 to TRBJ1-2; no firm D call. Trimming shortened V by 5 bases and J by 2 bases, and 6 bases separated the two germline ends. The germline gives CDR1 LNHDA, CDR2 SQIVND (reference sequence). This CDR3 is 12 amino acids long.

This clone was detected only once. V gene TRBV11-3 combines with J gene TRBJ2-3, with 8 bases matching TRBD1. This CDR3 contains 15 residues. The V gene end was trimmed by 2 bases and the J gene end by 1 base; junction bases not matched to a gene: 2. Germline V gives CDR1 SGHNT, CDR2 YENEEA. The CDR3 DNA is TGTGCCAGCAGCTTACCCAGGGGGCGCACAGATACGCAGTATTTT. Amino acid sequence: CASSLPRGRTDTQYF.

The V call is TRBV30, the J call TRBJ2-1; a weak D match, TRBD2 (6 bases). Looked up from germline, CDR1 is GTSNPN and CDR2 is SVGIG (reference sequence). V shed 2 bases and J shed 0 bases, with 11 bases lying between them. This CDR3 region has 15 residues. The CDR3 DNA reads as TGTGCCTGGAGTCAGGGACTCCACTCCTACAATGAGCAGTTCTTC. Its protein product is CAWSQGLHSYNEQFF. The whole variable domain, filled in from reference TRBV30 and TRBJ2-1, reads SQTIHQWPATLVQPVGSPLSLECTVEGTSNPNLYWYRQAAGRGLQLLFYSVGIGQISSEVPQNLSASRPQDRQFILSSKKLLLSDSGFYLCAWSQGLHSYNEQFFGPGTRLTVL.

CDR3 bases: TGTGCCAGTAGTATTTCCGGGAGGGTGAAAAACATTCAGTACTTC. Protein product: CASSISGRVKNIQYF. The chain is built from TRBV19 and TRBJ2-4; 8 bases map to TRBD2. The CDR3 runs 15 residues. CDR1 and CDR2 from the germline V gene are LNHDA and SQIVND (reference sequence). V gave up 3 bases and J gave up 4 bases; unmatched junction bases: 5.

The genes are TRBV27 and TRBJ1-2; D is perhaps TRBD1 (5 bases). Trimming stripped 4 bases from V and 3 bases from J, with 12 bases between. Germline V gene lookup returns CDR1 MNHEY and CDR2 SMNVEV (reference sequence). This CDR3 spans 14 amino acids. CDR3 sequence: CASSSAGLYYGYTF. CDR3 bases: TGTGCCAGCAGTTCTGCGGGACTCTACTATGGCTACACCTTC.

V is TRBV7-3 and J is TRBJ2-3; 8 nucleotides align to TRBD1. Germline CDR1 SGHTA, CDR2 FQGTGA. The CDR3 totals 15 residues. Germline trimming cut 3 bases from V and 6 bases from J; bases unmatched to any gene: 8. The CDR3 DNA reads TGTGCCAGCAGCTTGGGAGACAGGGGCAGGGATACGCAGTATTTT. Translated, it gives CASSLGDRGRDTQYF. The complete variable domain, with remaining parts taken from reference TRBV7-3 and TRBJ2-3, reads GAGVSQTPSNKVTEKGKYVELRCDPISGHTALYWYRQSLGQGPEFLIYFQGTGAADDSGLPNDRFFAVRPEGSVSTLKIQRTERGDSAVYLCASSLGDRGRDTQYFGPGTRLTVL.

The chain uses TRBV5-1 and TRBJ2-7, with TRBD2 matching 10 bases. In germline, CDR1 is SGHRS, CDR2 YFSETQ. The CDR3 covers 18 residues. V trimming: 4 bases; J trimming: 0 bases; junction bases outside the gene matches: 13. CDR3 protein: CASSSRPSGGKISYEQYF. The CDR3 nucleotides read TGCGCCAGCAGCAGCCGGCCTAGCGGGGGCAAAATCTCCTACGAGCAGTACTTC.

The chain recombines TRBV30 with TRBJ1-1; D is unresolved. Germline V gene data show CDR1 as GTSNPN and CDR2 as SVGIG (reference sequence). This CDR3 contains 13 residues. Trimming left V 5 bases short and J 1 base short, with 11 bases between. In DNA form, the CDR3 reads TGTGCCTGGGCCGGACGGGAGAACACTGAAGCTTTCTTT. Translated: CAWAGRENTEAFF.

This chain connects TRBV5-1 to TRBJ1-1, with a weak D call TRBD1 (5 bases). V lost 0 bases, J lost 4 bases, and 13 bases lay in between. CDR3 length equals 15 residues. Germline V gives CDR1 SGHRS, CDR2 YFSETQ. Here the CDR3 reads CASSLGGGGGTEAFF. CDR3 sequence (DNA): TGCGCCAGCAGCTTGGGAGGTGGGGGAGGCACTGAAGCTTTCTTT. The whole variable domain, filled in from reference TRBV5-1 and TRBJ1-1, reads KAGVTQTPRYLIKTRGQQVTLSCSPISGHRSVSWYQQTPGQGLQFLFEYFSETQRNKGNFPGRFSGRQFSNSRSEMNVSTLELGDSALYLCASSLGGGGGTEAFFGQGTRLTVV.

This rearrangement joins TRBV6-1 to TRBJ1-2; D possibly corresponds to TRBD1 (5 bases). In germline, CDR1 is MNHNS, CDR2 SASEGT. This CDR3 has 13 residues. V was cut by 3 bases and J by 4 bases, with 9 bases left in between. CDR3 protein: CASSDTGLYGYTF. The CDR3 DNA sequence: TGTGCCAGCAGTGATACAGGACTCTATGGCTACACCTTC.

The chain links TRBV7-8 to TRBJ2-1, with 8 bases identical to TRBD2. The CDR3 length is 15 residues. Germline assignment: CDR1 SGHVS and CDR2 FQNEAQ. The trim removed 6 bases at V and 8 bases at J, leaving 12 bases unmatched. DNA of the CDR3: TGTGCCAGCAGGGTACTAGCGGCATCACTAGATGAGCAGTTCTTC. This sequence encodes CASRVLAASLDEQFF.

The chain carries TRBV6-1 and TRBJ2-5; D gene ambiguous. CDR1 and CDR2 (germline): MNHNS, SASEGT. This CDR3 has 11 amino acids. V lost 2 bases and J 7 bases, leaving 5 bases between the germline ends. The CDR3 DNA follows: TGTGCCAGCAGTGAATCCACGACCCAGTACTTC. Translating it yields CASSESTTQYF.

This chain joins TRBV4-1 and TRBJ1-3; D is ambiguous. The germline V gene has CDR1 MGHRA and CDR2 YSYEKL. Trimming removed 1 base at V and 0 bases at J, with 10 bases between. This CDR3 is built from 16 residues. The CDR3 sequence is CASSQGEVDSGNTIYF. In DNA, the CDR3 is TGCGCCAGCAGCCAAGGAGAAGTTGACTCTGGAAACACCATATATTTT.

The CDR3 DNA sequence: TGTGCCAGTACCCCAGTAGGGTCCGGGGAGCTGTTTTTT. Protein product: CASTPVGSGELFF. The chain recombines TRBV19 with TRBJ2-2; D call uncertain. CDR1 and CDR2 (germline): LNHDA, SQIVND (reference sequence). CDR3 length equals 13 residues. Trimming cost V 7 bases and J 6 bases, with 12 bases left between them.

The chain carries TRBV10-1 and TRBJ2-7, with D perhaps TRBD2 (6 bases). The ends were cut back, 6 bases at V and 1 base at J, with 16 bases in the middle. CDR1 and CDR2 from the germline V gene are WNHNN and SYGVQD (reference sequence). This CDR3 region has 15 residues. The CDR3 DNA follows: TGCGCCAGCAGGGATACTAGCTGGTCGTCCTACGAGCAGTACTTC. As protein: CASRDTSWSSYEQYF.

This clone was recorded once. This rearrangement joins TRBV4-1 to TRBJ1-4; the D is unclear. Germline loops: CDR1 MGHRA, CDR2 YSYEKL. This CDR3 has 14 amino acids. The V end lost 1 base, the J end lost 7 bases, and 10 bases lay between the germline ends. The CDR3 protein is CASSQASRAEKLFF. The DNA for the CDR3 is TGCGCCAGCAGCCAAGCCTCAAGAGCTGAAAAACTGTTTTTT.